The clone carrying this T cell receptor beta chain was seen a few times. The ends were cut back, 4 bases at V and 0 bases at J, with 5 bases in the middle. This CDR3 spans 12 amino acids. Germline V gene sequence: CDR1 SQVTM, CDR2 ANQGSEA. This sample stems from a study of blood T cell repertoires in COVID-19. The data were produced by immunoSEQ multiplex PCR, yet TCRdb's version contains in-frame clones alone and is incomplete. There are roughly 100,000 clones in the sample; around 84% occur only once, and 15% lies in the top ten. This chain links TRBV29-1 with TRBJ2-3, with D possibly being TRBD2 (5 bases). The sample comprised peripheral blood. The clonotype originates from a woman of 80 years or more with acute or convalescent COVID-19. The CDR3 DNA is TGCAGCGTTGGGACTAGCACAGATACGCAGTATTTT. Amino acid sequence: CSVGTSTDTQYF.